The 5 T cell receptor beta chains reported below all come from one sample, sequenced in a study of T cells in Graves' hyperthyroidism and ophthalmopathy. TCR beta CDR3 sequences were amplified from RNA transcripts. HTBI primers were employed in a first-round RT-PCR of the TCR CDR3. TCRdb re-analysed the multiplex PCR reads in MiXCR, keeping a single row per CDR3 protein. The data contain fewer than 350,000 distinct CDR3 sequences, approximately 18% of them singletons. The material sequenced was blood. The source is a man in his fifties with Graves' ophthalmopathy.

This clonotype occurred a few times. This chain uses TRBV18 with TRBJ1-4, with D tentatively TRBD1 (6 bases). Trimming shortened V by 6 bases and J by 5 bases, and 16 bases separated the two germline ends. CDR1 and CDR2 (germline): KGHSH, LQKENI. This CDR3 is 15 amino acids long. CDR3 amino acids: CASSPTGLENEKLFF. CDR3 nucleotides: TGTGCCAGCTCGCCAACAGGGCTGGAGAATGAAAAACTGTTTTTT.

Points on this clonotype: Given a much more abundant clone one base away, this may be a read error. The rearrangement uses TRBV5-1 and TRBJ1-2; 12 bases agree with TRBD1. Germline CDR1 and CDR2: SGHRS and YFSETQ. The CDR3 contains 15 residues. V shed 4 bases, J shed 10 bases, and the junction held 11 bases outside the gene matches. This chain's CDR3 is CASSRLAGQGAVYTF. CDR3 in DNA: TGCGCCAGCAGCCGGCTTGCGGGACAGGGGGCCGTCTACACCTTC.

This chain joins TRBV6-2 or TRBV6-3 and TRBJ1-2, with TRBD1 matching over 11 bases. This CDR3 spans 18 amino acids. With V trimmed by 7 bases and J by 4 bases, 17 bases remained unmatched. CDR1 and CDR2 (germline): MNHEY, SVGEGT. CDR3 DNA sequence: TGTGCCAGCACCCGACCGGGACAGGGGGAAACTCTATCCTATGGCTACACCTTC. Translation gives CASTRPGQGETLSYGYTF.

The V and J genes are TRBV19 and TRBJ2-7; tentatively, D is TRBD1 (5 bases). Germline V lookup: CDR1 LNHDA, CDR2 SQIVND (reference sequence). V shed 5 bases and J shed 5 bases, with 22 bases lying between them. The CDR3 is made up of 16 amino acids. The CDR3 protein is CASSPIPGRELHEQYF. CDR3 coding DNA: TGTGCCAGTAGTCCGATACCCGGCAGGGAACTCCACGAGCAGTACTTC.

This clonotype was recorded at least ten times. The CDR3 bases are TGTGCCAGCAGTTTCCCCGGGAGGCCAGATACGCAGTATTTT. It encodes CASSFPGRPDTQYF. The chain carries TRBV28 and TRBJ2-3; 7 bases are shared with TRBD2. CDR1 is MDHEN, CDR2 SYDVKM, per germline. V shed 3 bases and J 4 bases; nucleotides not matched to a gene: 4. The CDR3 length is 14 residues.